What follows are 3 T cell receptor beta chains derived from one specimen sequenced in a study of beta chain features in type 1 diabetes. The authors reverse transcribed all of the isolated RNA, so sequencing captured expressed TCRB transcripts. TCRdb keeps only in-frame clones here, not all; method: immunoSEQ multiplex PCR. This table holds about 340,000 clones, approximately 12% found once. These receptors' antigens are unknown. General study points: Type 1 diabetes patients had moderately but significantly shorter TCRB CDR3s in all four CD4+ subsets.

The specimen sequenced was naive CD4+ T cells from blood. These receptors were collected from a young woman with type 1 diabetes.

The chain employs TRBV5-1 and TRBJ2-1; TRBD2 aligns across 7 bases. With V trimmed by 0 bases and J by 6 bases, 3 bases remained unmatched. This CDR3 region has 14 residues. Germline CDR1 and CDR2: SGHRS and YFSETQ. The CDR3 reads CASSLVPSGNEQFF. CDR3 DNA: TGCGCCAGCAGCTTGGTGCCTAGCGGCAATGAGCAGTTCTTC.

This clone has only a few counts. V is TRBV5-1 and J is TRBJ1-1; the D gene is possibly TRBD1 (6 bases). With 0 bases removed from V and 1 base from J, the gap between germline ends came to 10 bases. Germline V gene data show CDR1 as SGHRS and CDR2 as YFSETQ. This CDR3 spans 15 amino acids. As DNA, the CDR3 is TGCGCCAGCAGCTTGGTCCAGGGGCCGAACACTGAAGCTTTCTTT. Translation: CASSLVQGPNTEAFF. The full variable domain, with the rest looked up from reference TRBV5-1 and TRBJ1-1, is KAGVTQTPRYLIKTRGQQVTLSCSPISGHRSVSWYQQTPGQGLQFLFEYFSETQRNKGNFPGRFSGRQFSNSRSEMNVSTLELGDSALYLCASSLVQGPNTEAFFGQGTRLTVV.

The rearrangement links TRBV4-3 to TRBJ2-2; 8 nucleotides line up with TRBD1. After removal of 6 bases from V and 6 bases from J, the junction contained 9 bases not matched to a gene. Germline V gene lookup returns CDR1 LGHNA and CDR2 YSLEER. The CDR3 totals 15 residues. The DNA for the CDR3 is TGCGCCAGCAGTTCCAGGCAGGGGGCGCCCGGGGAGCTGTTTTTT. Translation gives CASSSRQGAPGELFF.